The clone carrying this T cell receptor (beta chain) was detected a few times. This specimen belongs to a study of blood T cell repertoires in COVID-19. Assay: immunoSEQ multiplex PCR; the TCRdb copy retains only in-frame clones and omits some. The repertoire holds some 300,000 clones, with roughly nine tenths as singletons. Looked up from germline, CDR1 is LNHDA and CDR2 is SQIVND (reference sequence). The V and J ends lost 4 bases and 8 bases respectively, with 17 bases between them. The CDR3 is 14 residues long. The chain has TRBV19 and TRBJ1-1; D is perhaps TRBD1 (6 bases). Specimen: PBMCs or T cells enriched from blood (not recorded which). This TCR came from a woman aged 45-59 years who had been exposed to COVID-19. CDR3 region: CASSTRGRGEEAFF. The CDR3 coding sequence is TGTGCCAGTAGTACCAGGGGACGGGGTGAAGAAGCTTTCTTT.